The rows below give T cell receptor beta chains drawn from one sample of a study of OX40 agonist ivuxolimab in advanced cancers. Generated by immunoSEQ multiplex PCR, the TCRdb table keeps only in-frame clones and is missing some. Of about 11,000 clones in the sample, 86% were seen once. The specimen was CD4+ or CD8+ T cells sorted from blood, collected in a trial of the OX40 agonist ivuxolimab. All receptors come from an adult with an advanced solid tumor such as melanoma, head and neck, liver or kidney cancer. The CDR3 runs from the conserved cysteine through the conserved F or W. D genes are given only for firm matches. The listing skips clone size in some rows; elsewhere it reads once, few, many or a size class.

.	.	TRBV29-1	TRBJ2-2	TGCAGCGTTGTAAAGCCGAACACCGGGGAGCTGTTTTTT	CSVVKPNTGELFF
TRBD1	few	TRBV19	TRBJ1-2	TGTGCCAGTAGTACAGGGGGCTTCTATGGCTACACCTTC	CASSTGGFYGYTF
TRBD2	.	TRBV11-2	TRBJ2-1	TGTGCCAGCAGCTTATACGGGAGGGCTAACTACAATGAGCAGTTCTTC	CASSLYGRANYNEQFF
.	.	TRBV7-9	TRBJ2-1	TGTGCCAGCAGTGAAGAGACCTACAATGAGCAGTTCTTC	CASSEETYNEQFF
.	once	TRBV19	TRBJ1-6	TGTGCCAGTAGTATAAATGACGCCTATAATTCACCCCTCCACTTT	CASSINDAYNSPLHF
.	once	TRBV7-9	TRBJ2-5	TGTGCCAGCAGCTTAGTTGGCGTCCAAGAGACCCAGTACTTC	CASSLVGVQETQYF
TRBD1	.	TRBV7-9	TRBJ2-7	TGTGCCAGCAGCTCCCCGACAGGGAAGGGACCCTACGAGCAGTACTTC	CASSSPTGKGPYEQYF
.	.	TRBV4-1	TRBJ2-7	TGCGCCAGCAGCCAAGGCGAAGGGTGGGGCGAGCAGTACTTC	CASSQGEGWGEQYF
TRBD1	.	TRBV29-1	TRBJ1-3	TGCAGCGTTGAAGCTGAAGACAGGGCTGGAAACACCATATATTTT	CSVEAEDRAGNTIYF
TRBD1	.	TRBV7-8	TRBJ1-5	TGTGCCAGCAGCTTGGTTGGACAGGGGAGTCAGCCCCAGCATTTT	CASSLVGQGSQPQHF
.	.	TRBV11-3	TRBJ2-5	TGTGCCAGCAGCTTAGATCTGACCTCCCAAGAGACCCAGTACTTC	CASSLDLTSQETQYF
.	.	TRBV19	TRBJ2-7	TGTGCCAGTAGTATGGGACCCCCGGGGGCTGGAATCTACGAGCAGTACTTC	CASSMGPPGAGIYEQYF
.	once	TRBV6-1	TRBJ1-3	TGTGCCAGCCGTGGACCTAACTCTGGAAACACCATATATTTT	CASRGPNSGNTIYF
TRBD1	.	TRBV2	TRBJ2-1	TGTGCCAGCCCGGACAGGGGGTCCTACAATGAGCAGTTCTTC	CASPDRGSYNEQFF
TRBD1	.	TRBV27	TRBJ2-7	TGTGCCAGCAGTTTCCGTCCGGGACAGGGCTACGAGCAGTACTTC	CASSFRPGQGYEQYF
TRBD1	once	TRBV4-1	TRBJ2-3	TGCGCCAGCAGCCAAGTGGACAGGGGATCAGATACGCAGTATTTT	CASSQVDRGSDTQYF
.	.	TRBV7-6	TRBJ1-1	TGTGCCAGCAGCTTAGGTTGGGGGTATGGGAACACTGAAGCTTTCTTT	CASSLGWGYGNTEAFF
.	.	TRBV19	TRBJ1-1	TGTGCCAGTAGTATAGCGGCGGGGTACACTGAAGCTTTCTTT	CASSIAAGYTEAFF
.	.	TRBV9	TRBJ2-1	TGTGCCAGCAGCGTAGTGGAGGGCGGGTGGGACAATGAGCAGTTCTTC	CASSVVEGGWDNEQFF
.	.	TRBV27	TRBJ2-5	TGTGCCAGCAGTTTATCTAGGGGACCACAGACCCAGTACTTC	CASSLSRGPQTQYF
TRBD2	few	TRBV6-4	TRBJ2-3	TGTGCCAGCAGTGACTCGGTGGGAGGGCCGGATACGCAGTATTTT	CASSDSVGGPDTQYF
TRBD2	.	TRBV29-1	TRBJ2-7	TGCAGCGTGGTACCGGGACTAGCCTCCTACGAGCAGTACTTC	CSVVPGLASYEQYF
.	.	TRBV28	TRBJ2-2	TGTGCCAGCAGTTTTTCCCAATGGGAAGGGCGGGCCGGGGAGCTGTTTTTT	CASSFSQWEGRAGELFF
TRBD2	.	TRBV5-1	TRBJ2-1	TGCGCCAGCAGCTCTACACCGGGACTAGCGGGACGGAGTGAGCAGTTCTTC	CASSSTPGLAGRSEQFF
.	.	TRBV27	TRBJ2-3	TGTGCCAGCAGTTTCCTGGGCACAGATACGCAGTATTTT	CASSFLGTDTQYF
.	.	TRBV6-5	TRBJ1-2	TGTGCCAGCAGGCTCGGCAGTATCTATGGCTACACCTTC	CASRLGSIYGYTF